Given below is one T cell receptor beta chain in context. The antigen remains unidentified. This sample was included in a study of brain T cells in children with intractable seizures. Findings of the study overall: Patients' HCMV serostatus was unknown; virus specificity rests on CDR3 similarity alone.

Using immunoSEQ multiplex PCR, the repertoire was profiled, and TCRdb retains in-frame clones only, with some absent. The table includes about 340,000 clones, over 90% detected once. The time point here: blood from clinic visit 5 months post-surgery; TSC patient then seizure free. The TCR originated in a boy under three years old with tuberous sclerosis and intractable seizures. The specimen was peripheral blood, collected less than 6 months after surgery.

The CDR3 DNA is TGCGCCAGCGCCCGGGACAGGTCTGAAAAACTGTTTTTT. It encodes CASARDRSEKLFF. V is TRBV10-1 and J is TRBJ1-4; TRBD1 matches 8 bases. Germline CDR1 reads WNHNN; CDR2 reads SYGVQD (reference sequence). V lost 8 bases, J lost 7 bases, and 6 bases stayed unmatched. The CDR3 sequence is 13 residues long.